This T cell receptor beta chain was observed in a study of blood T cell repertoires in COVID-19. Overall study: T cells, B-cell-depleted T cells, or PBMCs supplied cDNA or gDNA.

Trimming at V came to 2 bases and at J to 6 bases, leaving 8 bases not matched to a gene. The CDR3 consists of 16 residues. Looked up from germline, CDR1 is SGHTS and CDR2 is YDEGEE. Per the original methods: From reference gene primer amplification, estimates of nucleated cell counts were derived. Sequenced by immunoSEQ multiplex PCR; TCRdb stores in-frame clones only, minus some. The DNA was the basis for D and trimming; V, J and clone size are from that table. The data contain about 75,000 clones, 75% to 95% of them seen just once; the ten biggest clones take up roughly 7.2%. The origin of this receptor is a human donor in a cohort sampled during active COVID-19. J is TRBJ2-1 and V is TRBV5-8; 10 nucleotides match TRBD2. Sequencing was carried out using peripheral blood. CDR3 DNA sequence: TGTGCCAGCAGCTTAGGGCTAGCGGGGGCCCTCAATGAGCAGTTCTTC. Translated: CASSLGLAGALNEQFF.